What follows is one T cell receptor (beta chain) and its context. This record comes from a study of blood T cell repertoires in COVID-19. Study-wide context: Donors in the United States, Italy and Spain gave samples during acute or convalescent COVID-19. Nucleic acid was either cDNA or gDNA, and it came from T cells, B-cell-depleted T cells, or PBMCs.

In the authors' workflow: Amplification with reference gene primers provided the estimates of nucleated cell counts. The protocol was immunoSEQ multiplex PCR, while the TCRdb copy is restricted to in-frame clones and leaves out a portion. That table is the source of V, J and clone size, and D and trimming were worked out from the DNA. The sample lists 130,000 to 150,000 clones; 78% were seen once. The source of this sequence is a woman in her fifties or sixties with acute or convalescent COVID-19. The sample comprised peripheral blood.

CDR3 residues: CASSDRDRYYNEQFF. CDR3 DNA: TGTGCCAGCAGCGACCGGGACAGATACTACAATGAGCAGTTCTTC. The chain employs TRBV9 and TRBJ2-1, with 7 bases identical to TRBD1. The germline gives CDR1 SGDLS, CDR2 YYNGEE. The CDR3 runs 15 residues. V lost 3 bases and J lost 3; bases outside the gene matches: 6.